The 31 T cell receptor beta chains in this list originate from one sample, sequenced in a study of control samples from healthy donors and cancer patients. Assay used: immunoSEQ multiplex PCR; TCRdb lists only in-frame clones, some missing. Counted here are 400,000 to 450,000 clones, 90% occurring once; the ten biggest clones make up 5% to 7%. Sequencing was done on a sample of PBMCs. The receptors were gathered from a man aged 35 to 55 with head and neck cancer.

V and J are TRBV7-2 and TRBJ2-7, with D maybe TRBD2 (5 bases). This CDR3 has 16 residues. Deletions cut 5 bases from V and 4 bases from J, with 21 bases between. Germline values: CDR1 SGHTA, CDR2 FQGNSA. The CDR3: CASSSSVGLASYEQYF. As DNA, the CDR3 is TGTGCCAGCAGCAGTTCGGTAGGGCTAGCATCGTACGAGCAGTACTTC.

As DNA, the CDR3 is TGTGCCAGCAGTTTCACCGGGACTGACGAGCACGAGCAGTACTTC. It is translated as CASSFTGTDEHEQYF. The chain joins TRBV6-5 to TRBJ2-7; D possibly corresponds to TRBD2 (6 bases). The germline gives CDR1 MNHEY, CDR2 SVGAGI. The CDR3 runs to 15 residues. V was pared by 4 bases and J by 5 bases, with 18 bases between.

This sequence joins TRBV24-1 and TRBJ2-1; D possibly matches TRBD1 or TRBD2 (5 bases each). Trimming cost V 9 bases and J 7 bases, with 15 bases left between them. Germline V lookup: CDR1 KGHDR, CDR2 SFDVKD. The CDR3 has 13 residues. The CDR3 DNA sequence: TGTGCCACCGGAACCGGGGCCCTTAATGAGCAGTTCTTC. Translation gives CATGTGALNEQFF.

This chain connects TRBV4-3 to TRBJ1-5; no firm D call. Between the trimmed V and J ends, which lost 0 bases and 0 bases, there was a span of 6 bases. The CDR3 spans 15 residues. Germline V gives CDR1 LGHNA, CDR2 YSLEER. For the CDR3, the DNA is TGCGCCAGCAGCCAAGATGGGAATAGCAATCAGCCCCAGCATTTT. Its translation is CASSQDGNSNQPQHF.

This chain joins TRBV30 and TRBJ1-1; TRBD1 might be the D (6 bases). Trimming removed 4 bases at V and 0 bases at J, with 24 bases between. Germline CDR1 and CDR2: GTSNPN and SVGIG (reference sequence). The CDR3 has 18 residues. The DNA for the CDR3 is TGTGCCTGGACCCTATTCGCGGGAGGGGGGTACATGAACACTGAAGCTTTCTTT. It yields the protein CAWTLFAGGGYMNTEAFF. Full variable domain (remainder filled in from reference TRBV30 and TRBJ1-1): SQTIHQWPATLVQPVGSPLSLECTVEGTSNPNLYWYRQAAGRGLQLLFYSVGIGQISSEVPQNLSASRPQDRQFILSSKKLLLSDSGFYLCAWTLFAGGGYMNTEAFFGQGTRLTVV.

Comment on this clone: The same CDR3 arises from other DNA sequences in this sample as well. V is TRBV27 and J is TRBJ2-1; D is uncertain. V lost 0 bases and J lost 4, with 4 bases in between. Germline loops: CDR1 MNHEY, CDR2 SMNVEV (reference sequence). This CDR3 has 13 residues. CDR3 DNA: TGTGCCAGCAGTTTATCACTTTACAATGAGCAGTTCTTC. Protein sequence: CASSLSLYNEQFF.

V and J are TRBV5-1 and TRBJ1-2; D is perhaps TRBD1 (5 bases). The CDR3 spans 17 residues. Germline V CDR1 and CDR2: SGHRS, YFSETQ. The V end lost 0 bases, the J end lost 2 bases, and 17 bases lay between the germline ends. The CDR3 region has the DNA TGCGCCAGCAGCTTGGGGAATCGGCAGGGTTTAAACTATGGCTACACCTTC. It translates to CASSLGNRQGLNYGYTF.

The chain joins TRBV5-8 to TRBJ1-1; D is possibly TRBD1 (5 bases). CDR3 length: 15 residues. Per the germline V gene, CDR1 is SGHTS and CDR2 is YDEGEE. V was pared by 2 bases and J by 1 base, with 12 bases between. In nucleotides, the CDR3 is TGTGCCAGCAGCTTCTGGCAGGGCGAGAACACTGAAGCTTTCTTT. Translated: CASSFWQGENTEAFF. Looking up the rest from reference TRBV5-8 and TRBJ1-1 gives the full variable domain: EAGVTQSPTHLIKTRGQQATLRCSPISGHTSVYWYQQALGLGLQFLLWYDEGEERNRGNFPPRFSGRQFPNYSSELNVNALELEDSALYLCASSFWQGENTEAFFGQGTRLTVV.

V is TRBV5-6 and J is TRBJ2-7; 12 bases are shared with TRBD1. Germline CDR1 reads SGHDT; CDR2 reads YYEEEE. The V and J ends lost 4 bases and 7 bases, in that order; junction bases with no gene match: 9. The CDR3 has 15 residues. The chain's CDR3 is CASSRPGQGAREQYF. The CDR3 DNA is TGTGCCAGCAGCAGGCCGGGACAGGGGGCAAGGGAGCAGTACTTC.

This clone has just one count. The chain employs TRBV28 and TRBJ1-5, with 9 positions matching TRBD1. Germline V lookup: CDR1 MDHEN, CDR2 SYDVKM. Losses at the gene ends were 5 bases for V and 1 base for J; bases not matched to a gene: 6. The CDR3 spans 16 residues. CDR3 region: CASSHRQGGSNQPQHF. For the CDR3, the DNA is TGTGCCAGCAGTCACCGACAGGGGGGGAGCAATCAGCCCCAGCATTTT.

This rearrangement joins TRBV5-4 to TRBJ2-3, with D uncertain. In germline, CDR1 is SGHNT, CDR2 YYREEE (reference sequence). Trimming cost V 2 bases and J 3 bases, with 1 base left between them. The CDR3 extends over 11 amino acids. DNA of the CDR3: TGTGCCAGCAGCTTAACAGATACGCAGTATTTT. Translated: CASSLTDTQYF.

This clone has more than one count but fewer than ten. The CDR3 nucleotides read TGTGCCAGCAGCGTAGGGGAGAACAATCAGCCCCAGCATTTT. Translated: CASSVGENNQPQHF. This sequence joins TRBV9 and TRBJ1-5; D remains ambiguous. Germline CDR1 SGDLS, CDR2 YYNGEE. The V gene lost 0 bases and the J gene lost 3 bases, with 7 bases spanning the gap. This CDR3 is built from 14 residues.

The J gene is TRBJ2-1, the V gene TRBV2; a weak D match, TRBD2 (6 bases). CDR1 and CDR2 from the germline V gene are SNHLY and FYNNEI. With 5 bases removed from V and 2 bases from J, the gap between germline ends came to 16 bases. The CDR3 totals 16 residues. CDR3 nucleotides: TGTGCCAGCAGTCGATCTGGGAGGACCACCTACAATGAGCAGTTCTTC. This gives the protein CASSRSGRTTYNEQFF.

This clone has only a few counts. The chain employs TRBV19 and TRBJ2-2; D gene uncertain. Germline V lookup: CDR1 LNHDA, CDR2 SQIVND (reference sequence). V gave up 5 bases and J gave up 1 base, with 11 bases separating them. The CDR3 is made up of 15 amino acids. CDR3 loop: CASSVSGLNTGELFF. In DNA, the CDR3 is TGTGCCAGTAGTGTCTCGGGCCTGAACACCGGGGAGCTGTTTTTT.

The chain has TRBV28 and TRBJ1-1; D not certain. Trimming removed 2 bases at V and 10 bases at J, with 14 bases between. The CDR3 contains 13 residues. CDR1 is MDHEN and CDR2 is SYDVKM in the germline V gene. The CDR3 region has the DNA TGTGCCAGCAGTTTACCACCCACTCCGAGAGCTTTCTTT. This sequence encodes CASSLPPTPRAFF.

V gene TRBV7-6 combines with J gene TRBJ2-5; possibly TRBD2 for D (5 bases). The V end lost 5 bases, the J end lost 7 bases, and 11 bases lay between the germline ends. Germline V gene lookup returns CDR1 SGHVS and CDR2 FNYEAQ. The CDR3 covers 12 residues. CDR3 in amino acids: CASSRGLGTQYF. DNA of the CDR3: TGTGCCAGCAGCCGAGGGTTGGGGACCCAGTACTTC.

CDR3 sequence reads: CASSDGLAGQSDTQYF. CDR3 coding DNA: TGTGCCAGCAGCGACGGACTAGCGGGACAATCAGATACGCAGTATTTT. The V call is TRBV7-2, the J call TRBJ2-3; 12 positions match TRBD2. Per the germline V gene, CDR1 is SGHTA and CDR2 is FQGNSA. The CDR3 is 16 residues long. J lost 4 bases, V lost 5 bases, and 7 bases had no gene match.

This clone was observed a single time. The J gene is TRBJ2-2, the V gene TRBV19, with 12 bases that match TRBD2. Germline lookup yields CDR1 LNHDA and CDR2 SQIVND (reference sequence). The CDR3 has 17 amino acids. The J segment lost 5 bases and the V segment lost 10 bases, leaving 14 bases of the junction unmatched. Here the CDR3 reads CATRRRLAGDGTGELFF. As DNA, the CDR3 is TGTGCCACTAGGCGGAGACTAGCGGGAGATGGAACCGGGGAGCTGTTTTTT.

Worth noting for this clone: Other DNA sequences in this sample translate to the same CDR3. The chain carries TRBV29-1 and TRBJ2-2; TRBD2 matches 8 bases. J gave up 6 bases and V 7 bases, and 1 base lay outside the gene matches. CDR1 and CDR2 from the germline V gene are SQVTM and ANQGSEA. This CDR3 is built from 11 residues. The CDR3 DNA reads TGCAGCGCGGGGGGGCCCGGGGAGCTGTTTTTT. It is translated as CSAGGPGELFF.

This chain connects TRBV3-1 (or the pseudogene TRBV3-2) to TRBJ1-2; the D gene is possibly TRBD1 (5 bases). The CDR3 is 16 residues long. Germline-derived CDR1 and CDR2 are LGHDT and YNNKEL (reference sequence). Deletions cut 4 bases from V and 8 bases from J, with 23 bases between. CDR3 bases: TGTGCCAGCAGCCCCCTTCCAACAACAGGAGTTGGAGGCTACACCTTC. It specifies CASSPLPTTGVGGYTF.

The chain employs TRBV5-1 and TRBJ2-7; 8 bases agree with TRBD1. Looked up from germline, CDR1 is SGHRS and CDR2 is YFSETQ. The CDR3 is 16 amino acids. V lost 3 bases and J lost 0; bases outside the gene matches: 8. The CDR3 bases are TGCGCCAGCAGCTGGAATCCGGGACAGGACTCCTACGAGCAGTACTTC. Translating gives CASSWNPGQDSYEQYF.

The chain carries TRBV24-1 and TRBJ1-1; no clear D. Trimming removed 5 bases at V and 4 bases at J, with 10 bases between. This CDR3 comprises 13 residues. CDR1 and CDR2 from the germline V gene are KGHDR and SFDVKD. The CDR3 here is CATSGGVSTEAFF. The CDR3 nucleotides read TGTGCCACCAGTGGTGGGGTCAGCACTGAAGCTTTCTTT.

The rearrangement links TRBV16 to TRBJ1-2, with D maybe TRBD1 (5 bases). Trimming took 1 base from V and 2 from J, leaving 11 bases between them. Germline V CDR1 and CDR2: KGHSY, FQNENV. The CDR3 covers 15 residues. The CDR3 bases are TGTGCCAGCAGCCAATTTCAGGGAGCCAACTATGGCTACACCTTC. Translation gives CASSQFQGANYGYTF. Full variable domain (missing parts from reference TRBV16 and TRBJ1-2): GEEVAQTPKHLVRGEGQKAKLYCAPIKGHSYVFWYQQVLKNEFKFLISFQNENVFDETGMPKERFSAKCLPNSPCSLEIQATKLEDSAVYFCASSQFQGANYGYTFGSGTRLTVV.

The chain joins TRBV19 to TRBJ2-3; 11 positions match TRBD2. Germline-derived CDR1 and CDR2 are LNHDA and SQIVND (reference sequence). V was pared by 4 bases and J by 6 bases, with 12 bases of the junction left unmatched. CDR3 size: 17 residues. The CDR3 spells CASSTPPGLAARDTQYF. The CDR3, as DNA: TGTGCCAGTAGTACGCCGCCGGGACTAGCGGCGCGGGATACGCAGTATTTT.

This chain joins TRBV21-1 and TRBJ2-7. TRBV21-1 is a known pseudogene. CDR3 length: 17 residues. The DNA for the CDR3 is TGTGCCAGCAGCAAAACCCGCCAGGTACTACTCTCCTACGAGCAGTACTTC. Protein product: CASSKTRQVLLSYEQYF.

The V and J genes are TRBV2 and TRBJ2-5; 7 bases match TRBD2. CDR1 is SNHLY, CDR2 FYNNEI, per germline. The CDR3 consists of 12 residues. V shed 8 bases, J shed 3 bases, and the junction held 3 bases outside the gene matches. For the CDR3, the DNA is TGTGCCAGCGGGGGGGAGAAAGAGACCCAGTACTTC. Translating it yields CASGGEKETQYF.

This clone has just a few counts. V gene TRBV3-1 (or the pseudogene TRBV3-2) combines with J gene TRBJ2-7; 10 bases are shared with TRBD1. The germline V gene has CDR1 LGHDT and CDR2 YNNKEL (reference sequence). Trimming at V came to 1 base and at J to 4 bases, leaving 13 bases not matched to a gene. This CDR3 is 18 amino acids long. In DNA form, the CDR3 reads TGTGCCAGCAGCCAAGGGCGGGACAGGGGTTACGGCGGATACGAGCAGTACTTC. It specifies CASSQGRDRGYGGYEQYF.

The chain uses TRBV28 and TRBJ1-2; D call uncertain. Per the germline V gene, CDR1 is MDHEN and CDR2 is SYDVKM. The CDR3 is made up of 14 amino acids. V was trimmed by 5 bases and J by 8 bases, leaving 18 bases between them. CDR3 in amino acids: CASSTRIAPMGYTF. The CDR3, as DNA: TGTGCCAGCAGTACCCGGATCGCGCCTATGGGCTACACCTTC.

This chain connects TRBV19 to TRBJ1-4, with no clear D. CDR1 is LNHDA, CDR2 SQIVND, per germline (reference sequence). This CDR3 comprises 16 residues. Trimming stripped 1 base from V and 0 bases from J, with 9 bases between. The CDR3 DNA sequence: TGTGCCAGTAGTATAGGCAGCTCTGCAACTAATGAAAAACTGTTTTTT. This encodes CASSIGSSATNEKLFF. The complete variable domain, with remaining parts taken from reference TRBV19 and TRBJ1-4, reads DGGITQSPKYLFRKEGQNVTLSCEQNLNHDAMYWYRQDPGQGLRLIYYSQIVNDFQKGDIAEGYSVSREKKESFPLTVTSAQKNPTAFYLCASSIGSSATNEKLFFGSGTQLSVL.

This clone was seen only once. This chain joins TRBV5-1 and TRBJ2-7; D possibly corresponds to TRBD1 (6 bases). The CDR3 runs to 13 residues. V was trimmed by 3 bases and J by 5 bases, leaving 12 bases between them. CDR1 is SGHRS, CDR2 YFSETQ, per germline. The CDR3 coding sequence is TGCGCCAGCAGCTACATCAGGGGAGACGAGCAGTACTTC. This sequence encodes CASSYIRGDEQYF.

This chain connects TRBV19 to TRBJ1-1; D may be TRBD1 (5 bases). The germline V and J ends were trimmed by 1 base and 4 bases, with 10 bases remaining between them. The CDR3 loop spans 14 amino acids. CDR1 and CDR2 (germline): LNHDA, SQIVND (reference sequence). Here the CDR3 reads CASSIGGAGTEAFF. CDR3 sequence (DNA): TGTGCCAGTAGTATAGGAGGGGCCGGCACTGAAGCTTTCTTT.